Below, 6 T cell receptor beta chains from the same sample are listed, as sequenced in a study of OX40 agonist ivuxolimab in advanced cancers. Assay: immunoSEQ multiplex PCR; the TCRdb copy retains only in-frame clones and omits some. The table includes around 85,000 clones, 75% to 95% detected once. This material consisted of CD4+ or CD8+ T cells sorted from blood, taken in a trial of the OX40 agonist ivuxolimab. The receptors originated from an adult with an advanced solid tumor such as melanoma, head and neck, liver or kidney cancer.

This clone was picked up a small number of times. The chain links TRBV6-5 to TRBJ2-7; possible D gene TRBD2, 6 bases. Germline lookup yields CDR1 MNHEY and CDR2 SVGAGI. V was trimmed by 0 bases and J by 6 bases, leaving 15 bases between them. The CDR3 loop spans 15 amino acids. CDR3 DNA sequence: TGTGCCAGCAGTTACTCGGGGGGTATGGGCGTCGAGCAGTACTTC. It specifies CASSYSGGMGVEQYF.

This chain uses TRBV11-3 with TRBJ2-3; weak D call: TRBD2 (7 bases). The V end was cut by 0 bases, the J end by 0 bases, with 10 bases between. This CDR3 contains 16 residues. Germline V lookup: CDR1 SGHNT, CDR2 YENEEA. The CDR3 coding sequence is TGTGCCAGCAGCTTAGATGGGGGGGCAAGCACAGATACGCAGTATTTT. It translates to CASSLDGGASTDTQYF.

The V call is TRBV30, the J call TRBJ2-5; no firm D call. This CDR3 contains 12 residues. Germline V gives CDR1 GTSNPN, CDR2 SVGIG (reference sequence). Trimming shortened V by 2 bases and J by 6 bases, and 10 bases separated the two germline ends. The CDR3 coding sequence is TGTGCCTGGAGTAGGGTCGGAAAGACCCAGTACTTC. It yields the protein CAWSRVGKTQYF. Full variable domain (remainder filled in from reference TRBV30 and TRBJ2-5): SQTIHQWPATLVQPVGSPLSLECTVEGTSNPNLYWYRQAAGRGLQLLFYSVGIGQISSEVPQNLSASRPQDRQFILSSKKLLLSDSGFYLCAWSRVGKTQYFGPGTRLLVL.

The chain has TRBV5-1 and TRBJ2-7, with D possibly matching TRBD2 (6 bases). Germline V lookup: CDR1 SGHRS, CDR2 YFSETQ. This CDR3 has 14 amino acids. V was pared by 4 bases and J by 2 bases, with 13 bases between. The CDR3 reads CASSVLASAYEQYF. In DNA form, the CDR3 reads TGCGCCAGCAGCGTCCTAGCGAGCGCCTACGAGCAGTACTTC.

The V and J genes are TRBV27 and TRBJ2-7; 9 nucleotides line up with TRBD2. The junction had 4 bases not matched to a gene; V was cut back by 10 bases and J by 0 bases. The CDR3 has 13 residues. Germline V gene sequence: CDR1 MNHEY, CDR2 SMNVEV (reference sequence). CDR3 nucleotides: TGTGCCATCCCTAGCGGGAACTCCTACGAGCAGTACTTC. Protein product: CAIPSGNSYEQYF.

This chain uses TRBV7-8 with TRBJ2-7, with D perhaps matching TRBD1 (7 bases). V lost 5 bases and J 0 bases, leaving 20 bases between the germline ends. Germline V lookup: CDR1 SGHVS, CDR2 FQNEAQ. The CDR3 spans 17 residues. The CDR3 sequence: CASSQHKGARGSYEQYF. The DNA of the CDR3 is TGTGCCAGCAGCCAACATAAGGGGGCGCGGGGCTCCTACGAGCAGTACTTC. The complete variable domain, with remaining parts taken from reference TRBV7-8 and TRBJ2-7, reads GAGVSQSPRYKVAKRGQDVALRCDPISGHVSLFWYQQALGQGPEFLTYFQNEAQLDKSGLPSDRFFAERPEGSVSTLKIQRTQQEDSAVYLCASSQHKGARGSYEQYFGPGTRLTVT.